These T cell receptor beta chains were read from a single sample in a study of OX40 agonist ivuxolimab in advanced cancers. Method: immunoSEQ multiplex PCR; TCRdb's copy keeps in-frame clones and lacks some. The data contain approximately 58,000 clones, 82% of them seen just once; the ten biggest clones take up more than 1.1%. The sequenced sample was CD4+ or CD8+ T cells sorted from blood, obtained in a trial of the OX40 agonist ivuxolimab. These receptors were collected from an adult with an advanced solid tumor such as melanoma, head and neck, liver or kidney cancer. Both conserved end residues are part of each CDR3. Each record gives: D gene, V gene, J gene, clone size, CDR3 protein, CDR3 DNA. A D gene is named only where the DNA matches it firmly. Rows may omit the clone size; those that give it use once, few, many or a size class.

.,TRBV11-1,TRBJ1-1,.,CASGQQRNTEAFF,TGTGCCAGCGGTCAACAGAGAAACACTGAAGCTTTCTTT
TRBD1,TRBV13,TRBJ1-1,.,CASSFGDRVKAEAFF,TGTGCCAGCAGCTTTGGGGACAGGGTTAAAGCTGAAGCTTTCTTT
.,TRBV5-5,TRBJ2-7,.,CASTPRGTATYEQYF,TGTGCCAGCACCCCGCGGGGCACCGCCACCTACGAGCAGTACTTC
TRBD1,TRBV7-2,TRBJ2-5,.,CASSPAQGARQETQYF,TGTGCCAGCAGCCCAGCACAGGGGGCGCGACAAGAGACCCAGTACTTC
.,TRBV30,TRBJ1-5,.,CAWSALAGAINQPQHF,TGTGCCTGGAGTGCTCTGGCAGGGGCGATTAATCAGCCCCAGCATTTT
.,TRBV19,TRBJ2-1,few,CASSRGGPKFF,TGTGCCAGTAGTAGGGGGGGCCCGAAGTTCTTC
TRBD1,TRBV9,TRBJ1-6,few,CASSPKQRQGNSPLHF,TGTGCCAGCAGCCCCAAACAACGACAGGGTAATTCACCCCTCCACTTT
TRBD1,TRBV30,TRBJ1-6,.,CAWRGTGSNNSPLHF,TGTGCCTGGAGGGGGACAGGCTCCAATAATTCACCCCTCCACTTT
TRBD1,TRBV11-2,TRBJ1-1,.,CASSLNRGMNTEAFF,TGTGCCAGCAGCCTGAACAGGGGAATGAACACTGAAGCTTTCTTT
.,TRBV7-3,TRBJ1-1,.,CASSLNSGFNTEAFF,TGTGCCAGCAGCTTAAATTCCGGGTTTAACACTGAAGCTTTCTTT
.,TRBV5-4,TRBJ2-1,.,CASSLGGSSYNEQFF,TGTGCCAGCAGCTTGGGGGGGAGCTCCTACAATGAGCAGTTCTTC
.,TRBV11-2,TRBJ1-1,.,CASSFQGGSTEAFF,TGTGCCAGCAGCTTCCAAGGGGGTAGCACTGAAGCTTTCTTT
TRBD2,TRBV4-3,TRBJ2-1,.,CASSQPGGSYNEQFF,TGCGCCAGCAGCCAGCCCGGGGGGTCCTACAATGAGCAGTTCTTC
TRBD2,TRBV5-6,TRBJ2-7,.,CASILAGTYEQYF,TGTGCCAGTATTCTAGCGGGAACCTACGAGCAGTACTTC
TRBD1,TRBV7-3,TRBJ2-2,.,CASSLEAGGTGELFF,TGTGCCAGCAGCTTGGAGGCAGGGGGCACCGGGGAGCTGTTTTTT
TRBD1,TRBV7-3,TRBJ2-2,once,CASSLFSRQGPNTGELFF,TGTGCCAGCAGCTTATTCTCTCGACAGGGACCGAACACCGGGGAGCTGTTTTTT
.,TRBV4-1,TRBJ2-3,.,CASSIELRRDTQYF,TGCGCCAGCAGCATTGAACTACGGAGAGATACGCAGTATTTT
.,TRBV4-1,TRBJ2-5,.,CASSQEGVLGAETQYF,TGCGCCAGCAGCCAAGAGGGAGTCCTAGGGGCGGAGACCCAGTACTTC
TRBD2,TRBV7-3,TRBJ2-3,.,CASSPQGAGGEDTQYF,TGTGCCAGCAGCCCCCAGGGAGCGGGAGGGGAAGATACGCAGTATTTT
.,TRBV7-9,TRBJ2-1,.,CASSSTLRGSYNEQFF,TGTGCCAGCAGCTCTACTCTGAGGGGCTCCTACAATGAGCAGTTCTTC
TRBD1,TRBV5-6,TRBJ2-7,.,CASSPRQGYEQYF,TGTGCCAGCAGCCCCAGACAGGGATACGAGCAGTACTTC
TRBD1,TRBV7-2,TRBJ2-5,.,CASSGDSQETQYF,TGTGCCAGCAGCGGGGACAGTCAAGAGACCCAGTACTTC
.,TRBV11-2,TRBJ1-1,.,CASGTINREEAFF,TGTGCCAGCGGGACTATAAACCGGGAGGAGGCTTTCTTT
TRBD1,TRBV5-1,TRBJ1-3,.,CASSDGLTGRSGNTIYF,TGCGCCAGCAGCGACGGTCTGACAGGGCGGTCTGGAAACACCATATATTTT
.,TRBV2,TRBJ1-2,medium-sized,CASSVRGGGGYTF,TGTGCCAGCAGTGTGAGGGGGGGAGGTGGCTACACCTTC
TRBD2,TRBV5-5,TRBJ2-7,few,CASSQVPGGLEQYF,TGTGCCAGCAGCCAGGTTCCGGGAGGGCTCGAGCAGTACTTC
.,TRBV29-1,TRBJ1-1,few,CSVNWYGGLNTEAFF,TGCAGCGTTAATTGGTATGGGGGGTTGAACACTGAAGCTTTCTTT
TRBD2,TRBV7-7,TRBJ2-3,.,CASSAGTRNSDTQYF,TGTGCTAGCAGCGCCGGGACTAGGAATTCAGATACGCAGTATTTT
TRBD2,TRBV9,TRBJ2-2,few,CASSVVAGGLTGELFF,TGTGCCAGCAGCGTAGTGGCGGGGGGCCTAACCGGGGAGCTGTTTTTT
TRBD1,TRBV6-6,TRBJ2-3,.,CASSLQGADTQYF,TGTGCCAGCAGTTTACAGGGGGCAGATACGCAGTATTTT
.,TRBV6-5,TRBJ2-3,.,CASSYGGSTDTQYF,TGTGCCAGCAGTTACGGGGGAAGCACAGATACGCAGTATTTT
TRBD1,TRBV4-1,TRBJ1-1,.,CASSQDLPGQLNTEAFF,TGCGCCAGCAGCCAAGATCTTCCGGGACAGCTGAACACTGAAGCTTTCTTT
TRBD1,TRBV5-4,TRBJ2-7,.,CASSPRGQGSIYEQYF,TGTGCCAGCAGCCCTCGGGGACAGGGCAGTATCTACGAGCAGTACTTC
TRBD2,TRBV9,TRBJ2-1,.,CASSETSGASNEQFF,TGTGCCAGCAGCGAAACTAGCGGCGCATCAAATGAGCAGTTCTTC
.,TRBV6-9,TRBJ2-7,.,CASREDLSSYEQYF,TGTGCCAGCAGGGAAGACCTCAGCTCCTACGAGCAGTACTTC
TRBD1,TRBV28,TRBJ1-2,once,CASSLDRQYGYTF,TGTGCCAGCAGCCTGGACAGGCAATATGGCTACACCTTC
TRBD2,TRBV11-2,TRBJ2-1,.,CASSLAGAGGVDEQFF,TGTGCCAGCAGCTTAGCAGGAGCGGGAGGGGTCGATGAGCAGTTCTTC
.,TRBV29-1,TRBJ1-5,.,CSVADSNQPQHF,TGCAGCGTCGCGGACAGCAATCAGCCCCAGCATTTT
TRBD2,TRBV11-2,TRBJ2-1,.,CASSRPLAGGINEQFF,TGTGCCAGCAGTCGCCCACTAGCGGGAGGGATCAATGAGCAGTTCTTC
.,TRBV2,TRBJ2-5,.,CASRPGLPGQETQYF,TGTGCCAGCAGACCTGGACTACCCGGACAAGAGACCCAGTACTTC
.,TRBV14,TRBJ1-2,.,CASSVRAARPSGYTF,TGTGCCAGCAGCGTCCGCGCCGCCAGGCCTAGTGGCTACACCTTC
.,TRBV12-5,TRBJ1-2,.,CATQGTNYGYTF,TGTGCTACGCAGGGTACTAACTATGGCTACACCTTC
TRBD1,TRBV7-2,TRBJ1-3,.,CASSQDRAAGNTIYF,TGTGCCAGCAGCCAAGACAGGGCGGCTGGAAACACCATATATTTT
TRBD1,TRBV27,TRBJ2-2,.,CASSPWGTGTNTGELFF,TGTGCCAGCAGTCCTTGGGGGACAGGGACGAACACCGGGGAGCTGTTTTTT
TRBD2,TRBV7-9,TRBJ2-1,few,CASSFGLAVYNEQFF,TGTGCCAGCAGCTTTGGACTAGCGGTCTACAATGAGCAGTTCTTC